One and the same sample provided the 29 T cell receptor beta chains below, sequenced in a study of blood T cell repertoires in COVID-19. The table came from immunoSEQ multiplex PCR; TCRdb's copy has only in-frame clones and leaves some out. In the table there are about 64,000 clones, more than 75% of which are singletons. Material for sequencing was PBMCs or T cells enriched from blood (not recorded which). These TCRs come from a middle-aged woman who had recovered from COVID-19.

This chain links TRBV10-1 with TRBJ2-2, with TRBD2 identical over 8 bases. Per the germline V gene, CDR1 is WNHNN and CDR2 is SYGVQD (reference sequence). V gave up 3 bases and J gave up 5 bases; unmatched junction bases: 8. This CDR3 spans 16 amino acids. The CDR3 region is CASSEARGGRTGELFF. The CDR3 DNA is TGCGCCAGCAGTGAAGCGCGCGGGGGGCGGACCGGGGAGCTGTTTTTT.

The count of this clone is one. This chain links TRBV18 with TRBJ2-1, with D unclear. Trimming stripped 3 bases from V and 8 bases from J, with 8 bases between. The CDR3 consists of 12 residues. Germline V gene lookup returns CDR1 KGHSH and CDR2 LQKENI. The CDR3 coding sequence is TGTGCCAGCTCACCCCCGCGAGATGAGCAGTTCTTC. This encodes CASSPPRDEQFF.

The chain has TRBV6-4 and TRBJ2-1; the match to TRBD1 covers 11 bases. Germline trimming cut 0 bases from V and 6 bases from J; bases unmatched to any gene: 1. The CDR3 loop spans 15 amino acids. Per the germline V gene, CDR1 is MRHNA and CDR2 is SNTAGT. CDR3 amino acids: CASSDSGTGGNEQFF. In nucleotides, the CDR3 is TGTGCCAGCAGTGACTCGGGGACAGGGGGCAATGAGCAGTTCTTC.

The chain has TRBV6-2 or TRBV6-3 and TRBJ1-2; 8 bases fit TRBD1. V lost 3 bases to trimming and J lost 4 bases; unmatched junction nucleotides: 7. This CDR3 contains 15 residues. Germline V gives CDR1 MNHEY, CDR2 SVGEGT. The CDR3 here is CASSYYDRGGYGYTF. CDR3 nucleotide sequence: TGTGCCAGCAGTTATTATGACAGGGGTGGCTATGGCTACACCTTC.

V usage is TRBV5-1 and J usage is TRBJ1-3; TRBD1 matches 7 bases. V was clipped by 3 bases and J by 2 bases; unmatched bases: 8. The CDR3 runs to 16 residues. Germline values: CDR1 SGHRS, CDR2 YFSETQ. The CDR3 DNA follows: TGCGCCAGCAGCTCAAACCAGGGGGTAACTGGAAACACCATATATTTT. Translating it yields CASSSNQGVTGNTIYF.

The chain links TRBV11-3 to TRBJ2-4, with 7 positions matching TRBD1. Germline V gene sequence: CDR1 SGHNT, CDR2 YENEEA. The CDR3 consists of 16 residues. J gave up 0 bases and V 5 bases, and 7 bases lay outside the gene matches. CDR3 in DNA: TGTGCCAGCAGCCCCACGGGACAGCTAGCCAAAAACATTCAGTACTTC. The encoded protein is CASSPTGQLAKNIQYF.

This chain links TRBV6-5 with TRBJ2-7, with D perhaps matching TRBD1 (6 bases). The CDR3 is 12 amino acids. Germline V lookup: CDR1 MNHEY, CDR2 SVGAGI. The V end lost 4 bases, the J end lost 4 bases, and 8 bases lay between the germline ends. As DNA, the CDR3 is TGTGCCAGCAGTTCAGGGGTTTACGAGCAGTACTTC. As protein: CASSSGVYEQYF.

The V call is TRBV19, the J call TRBJ1-5, with 7 positions matching TRBD1. The CDR3 loop spans 16 amino acids. V trimming: 5 bases; J trimming: 3 bases; junction bases outside the gene matches: 10. From germline, CDR1 is LNHDA and CDR2 SQIVND (reference sequence). DNA for the CDR3: TGTGCCAGTAGTTCCTGGGTCAGGGGGAACAATCAGCCCCAGCATTTT. Translated, it gives CASSSWVRGNNQPQHF.

J is TRBJ2-4 and V is TRBV14; possibly TRBD2 for D (6 bases). This CDR3 region has 16 residues. V gave up 6 bases and J gave up 0 bases, with 15 bases separating them. Germline CDR1 reads SGHDN; CDR2 reads FVKESK. DNA for the CDR3: TGTGCCAGCAGTTCAAAGGGCGGGGCAGCCAAAAACATTCAGTACTTC. It specifies CASSSKGGAAKNIQYF. The complete variable domain, with remaining parts taken from reference TRBV14 and TRBJ2-4, reads EAGVTQFPSHSVIEKGQTVTLRCDPISGHDNLYWYRRVMGKEIKFLLHFVKESKQDESGMPNNRFLAERTGGTYSTLKVQPAELEDSGVYFCASSSKGGAAKNIQYFGAGTRLSVL.

This clone appeared a few times. V is TRBV9 and J is TRBJ1-1; D is perhaps TRBD1 (5 bases). CDR3 length equals 13 residues. CDR1 is SGDLS and CDR2 is YYNGEE in the germline V gene. Trimming left V 0 bases short and J 8 bases short, with 11 bases between. The CDR3 loop is CASSVGAGSEAFF. The CDR3 DNA reads TGTGCCAGCAGCGTAGGGGCAGGGTCGGAAGCTTTCTTT.

The rearrangement uses TRBV10-3 and TRBJ2-5; possibly TRBD1 for D (5 bases). From germline, CDR1 is ENHRY and CDR2 SYGVKD. Deletions cut 6 bases from V and 2 bases from J, with 7 bases between. The length of the CDR3 is 12 residues. This CDR3 reads CAISRQQETQYF. The CDR3, as DNA: TGTGCCATCAGCAGACAGCAAGAGACCCAGTACTTC.

This clone was seen only once. V usage is TRBV2 and J usage is TRBJ2-5; 7 nucleotides align to TRBD1. Germline-derived CDR1 and CDR2 are SNHLY and FYNNEI. The CDR3 contains 15 residues. V lost 4 bases to trimming and J lost 5 bases; unmatched junction nucleotides: 10. CDR3 coding DNA: TGTGCCAGCAGTGGTGACAGGGTCTCGTCGGAGACCCAGTACTTC. Translating it yields CASSGDRVSSETQYF.

This chain connects TRBV3-1 (or the pseudogene TRBV3-2) to TRBJ1-3; no definite D call. CDR1 is LGHDT and CDR2 is YNNKEL in the germline V gene (reference sequence). The V end lost 2 bases, the J end lost 6 bases, and 2 bases lay between the germline ends. The length of the CDR3 is 11 residues. The CDR3 loop is CASSQLNTIYF. The CDR3 DNA is TGTGCCAGCAGCCAACTAAACACCATATATTTT.

The rearrangement uses TRBV9 and TRBJ2-5; D is perhaps TRBD2 (5 bases). This CDR3 has 14 amino acids. CDR1 SGDLS and CDR2 YYNGEE come from the germline V gene. V lost 0 bases and J lost 0, with 6 bases in between. The CDR3 is CASSVGTYQETQYF. CDR3 in DNA: TGTGCCAGCAGCGTAGGGACTTACCAAGAGACCCAGTACTTC.

The DNA of the CDR3 is TGCGCCAGCAACTCGGCGGGGGATAATGAGCAGTTCTTC. The encoded protein is CASNSAGDNEQFF. The rearrangement links TRBV5-1 to TRBJ2-1; 7 positions agree with TRBD2. The CDR3 totals 13 residues. Germline CDR1 reads SGHRS; CDR2 reads YFSETQ. V dropped 6 bases and J dropped 7; count of bases not matched to a gene: 7.

J is TRBJ1-1 and V is TRBV6-6, with D tentatively TRBD1 (6 bases). Germline assignment: CDR1 MNHNY and CDR2 SVGAGI (reference sequence). Trimming cost V 6 bases and J 1 base, with 12 bases left between them. This CDR3 contains 14 residues. The CDR3 sequence: CASSEQGWNTEAFF. The CDR3 DNA reads as TGTGCCAGCAGCGAACAGGGCTGGAACACTGAAGCTTTCTTT.

J is TRBJ1-1 and V is TRBV3-1 (or the pseudogene TRBV3-2), with no clear D. CDR3 length: 15 residues. Germline V gene lookup returns CDR1 LGHDT and CDR2 YNNKEL (reference sequence). V dropped 5 bases and J dropped 1 base, with 14 bases sitting between them. CDR3 sequence: CASSSHHRSNTEAFF. DNA of the CDR3: TGTGCCAGCAGCTCACATCATCGATCGAACACTGAAGCTTTCTTT.

The rearrangement joins TRBV18 to TRBJ2-3; the match to TRBD2 covers 7 bases. The length of the CDR3 is 18 residues. Germline V gene sequence: CDR1 KGHSH, CDR2 LQKENI. Germline trimming cut 2 bases from V and 0 bases from J; bases unmatched to any gene: 11. In nucleotides, the CDR3 is TGTGCCAGCTCACCAAGAGCGGGGCCCCTTTCTAGCACAGATACGCAGTATTTT. Translating gives CASSPRAGPLSSTDTQYF.

In DNA, the CDR3 is TGTGCCACCAGCAGAGAGCTCCGGGACACAACCAACAATGAGCAGTTCTTC. Translating gives CATSRELRDTTNNEQFF. This chain connects TRBV15 to TRBJ2-1, with D perhaps matching TRBD1 (6 bases). V lost 0 bases and J lost 5, with 17 bases in between. Germline assignment: CDR1 LNHNV and CDR2 YYDKDF (reference sequence). This CDR3 has 17 residues.

This rearrangement joins TRBV24-1 to TRBJ2-3; D is possibly TRBD1 (7 bases). In germline, CDR1 is KGHDR, CDR2 SFDVKD. There are 13 residues in the CDR3. The ends were cut back, 9 bases at V and 5 bases at J, with 14 bases in the middle. CDR3 sequence: CATGGGGKDTQYF. The CDR3 DNA is TGTGCCACCGGAGGAGGGGGCAAAGATACGCAGTATTTT.

The chain uses TRBV3-1 (or the pseudogene TRBV3-2) and TRBJ2-5; D gene ambiguous. The CDR3 length is 15 residues. V was cut by 3 bases and J by 3 bases, with 14 bases left in between. CDR1 and CDR2 from the germline V gene are LGHDT and YNNKEL (reference sequence). The CDR3 coding sequence is TGTGCCAGCAGCCACTCAACACAAACAAAAGAGACCCAGTACTTC. It is translated as CASSHSTQTKETQYF.

The rearrangement uses TRBV6-2 or TRBV6-3 and TRBJ2-1, with D possibly matching TRBD2 (6 bases). The CDR3 runs to 16 residues. Trimming stripped 0 bases from V and 2 bases from J, with 11 bases between. Looked up from germline, CDR1 is MNHEY and CDR2 is SVGEGT. The CDR3 reads CASSYSWDFAYNEQFF. The CDR3 DNA reads as TGTGCCAGCAGTTACTCGTGGGACTTCGCCTACAATGAGCAGTTCTTC.

The chain is built from TRBV5-6 and TRBJ1-1; perhaps TRBD1 as D (6 bases). Germline CDR1 and CDR2: SGHDT and YYEEEE. Trimming removed 4 bases from V and 1 base from J, with 11 bases in between. This CDR3 comprises 14 residues. CDR3 in DNA: TGTGCCAGCAGCCTAGGGGGAGCGAACACTGAAGCTTTCTTT. It translates to CASSLGGANTEAFF.

This sequence joins TRBV5-5 and TRBJ2-1; 8 bases align to TRBD1. V lost 1 base, J lost 6 bases, and 9 bases stayed unmatched. CDR1 is SGHKS, CDR2 YYEKEE, per germline (reference sequence). This CDR3 is 16 amino acids long. As DNA, the CDR3 is TGTGCCAGCAGCTTGAGGACAGGGAACCCCTTCAATGAGCAGTTCTTC. Translating gives CASSLRTGNPFNEQFF.

The chain has TRBV9 and TRBJ1-6; 7 bases match TRBD1. V lost 3 bases, J lost 8 bases, and 2 bases stayed unmatched. From germline, CDR1 is SGDLS and CDR2 YYNGEE. The CDR3 extends over 13 amino acids. CDR3 in amino acids: CASSAQGDSPLHF. The CDR3 DNA reads as TGTGCCAGCAGCGCTCAGGGGGATTCACCCCTCCACTTT. The variable domain in full, with the rest retrieved from reference TRBV9 and TRBJ1-6, is DSGVTQTPKHLITATGQRVTLRCSPRSGDLSVYWYQQSLDQGLQFLIQYYNGEERAKGNILERFSAQQFPDLHSELNLSSLELGDSALYFCASSAQGDSPLHFGNGTRLTVT.

This clone was seen more than once but under ten times. The chain uses TRBV4-1 and TRBJ1-5; D gene ambiguous. Trimming pared 5 bases from V and 9 bases from J, leaving 11 bases between. CDR3 length: 12 residues. The germline gives CDR1 MGHRA, CDR2 YSYEKL. The CDR3 loop reads CASSGGLGPQHF. CDR3 DNA sequence: TGCGCCAGCAGCGGCGGCCTAGGGCCCCAGCATTTT.

DNA for the CDR3: TGTGCCACCAGTAGACAGGGGGCGCAGCTTTTTGGCTACACCTTC. Its translation is CATSRQGAQLFGYTF. V and J are TRBV24-1 and TRBJ1-2; TRBD1 aligns across 10 bases. Germline loops: CDR1 KGHDR, CDR2 SFDVKD. V trimming: 6 bases; J trimming: 7 bases; junction bases outside the gene matches: 10. The CDR3 spans 15 residues.

The V call is TRBV4-1, the J call TRBJ1-2, with TRBD1 matching over 7 bases. Germline V gives CDR1 MGHRA, CDR2 YSYEKL. Trimming removed 2 bases from V and 1 base from J; junction bases left unmatched: 10. The CDR3 totals 17 residues. This CDR3 is CASSQRKLRGSNYGYTF. Here the CDR3 DNA reads TGCGCCAGCAGCCAACGCAAACTCAGGGGGAGTAACTATGGCTACACCTTC.

The V call is TRBV18, the J call TRBJ2-6; D not resolved. This CDR3 is 18 amino acids long. Germline lookup yields CDR1 KGHSH and CDR2 LQKENI. Trimming stripped 4 bases from V and 0 bases from J, with 16 bases between. The CDR3: CASSRDLVGDSGANVLTF. The CDR3 coding sequence is TGTGCCAGCTCACGAGACCTTGTAGGAGACTCTGGGGCCAACGTCCTGACTTTC. Combining the CDR3 with reference TRBV18 and TRBJ2-6 gives the whole variable domain NAGVMQNPRHLVRRRGQEARLRCSPMKGHSHVYWYRQLPEEGLKFMVYLQKENIIDESGMPKERFSAEFPKEGPSILRIQQVVRGDSAAYFCASSRDLVGDSGANVLTFGAGSRLTVL.